This note documents a single T cell receptor (beta chain) sequence. Its antigen is unknown. People whose metastatic non-small-cell lung cancer was chemo-refractory got focal radiation along with CTLA-4 blockade by ipilimumab. These data belong to a study of radiotherapy plus CTLA-4 blockade in lung cancer. Whole-study results and caveats: An expansion of tumor-derived TCR clones occurred in blood after radiotherapy plus ipilimumab. Early blood T cell clone changes and increased post-radiation serum interferon-beta were reportedly the strongest response predictors.

Here immunoSEQ multiplex PCR was the method, and the copy in TCRdb shows in-frame clones only, minus some. Of roughly 68,000 clones in the sample, over 65% were seen once. Trimming stripped 6 bases from V and 6 bases from J, with 21 bases between. The CDR3 is made up of 16 amino acids. Germline values: CDR1 LNHDA, CDR2 SQIVND (reference sequence). The sample was peripheral blood, taken from a patient treated with radiotherapy plus ipilimumab. V and J are TRBV19 and TRBJ1-5; D gene uncertain. The TCR originated in a human donor with non-small cell lung cancer who had a complete response to radiotherapy plus ipilimumab. The CDR3 DNA reads as TGTGCCAGTAGCAAGCGCGCACCGAGGAGTTTTCAGCCCCAGCATTTT. It specifies CASSKRAPRSFQPQHF.